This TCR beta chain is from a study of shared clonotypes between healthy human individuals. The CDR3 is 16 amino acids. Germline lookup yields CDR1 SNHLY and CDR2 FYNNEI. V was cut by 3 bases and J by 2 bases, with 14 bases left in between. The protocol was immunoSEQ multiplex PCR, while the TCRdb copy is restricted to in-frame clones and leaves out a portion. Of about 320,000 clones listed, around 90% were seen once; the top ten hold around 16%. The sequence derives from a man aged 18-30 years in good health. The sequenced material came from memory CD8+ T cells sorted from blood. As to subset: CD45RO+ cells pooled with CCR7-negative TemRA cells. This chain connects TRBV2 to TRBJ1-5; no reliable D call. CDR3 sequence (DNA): TGTGCCAGCAGTGATAACACGCCATATCGCAATCAGCCCCAGCATTTT. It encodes CASSDNTPYRNQPQHF.